These T cell receptor beta chains were read from a single sample in a study of OX40 agonist ivuxolimab in advanced cancers. Method: immunoSEQ multiplex PCR; TCRdb's copy keeps in-frame clones and lacks some. Of about 36,000 clones detected, around 89% appear once; the ten largest clones hold about 4.2%. Here the sequenced sample was CD4+ or CD8+ T cells sorted from blood, taken in a trial of the OX40 agonist ivuxolimab. The receptor set was obtained from an adult with an advanced solid tumor such as melanoma, head and neck, liver or kidney cancer. The CDR3 runs from the conserved cysteine through the conserved F or W. D genes are given only for firm matches. The size field is filled for only some rows; it gives once, few, many or a size class.

V	size	D	J	DNA	CDR3
TRBV28	NA	TRBD1	TRBJ2-3	TGTGCCAGCAGTCAGCCGGGACAGGGGGCTTATACGCAGTATTTT	CASSQPGQGAYTQYF
TRBV5-6	NA	NA	TRBJ1-2	TGTGCCAGCAGCTTAGACAGAGCTAACTATGGCTACACCTTC	CASSLDRANYGYTF
TRBV28	NA	TRBD1	TRBJ1-1	TGTGCCAGCAGGACCTTAGGTGGGACAGGTCGGGGAAAAACTGAAGCTTTCTTT	CASRTLGGTGRGKTEAFF
TRBV2	NA	NA	TRBJ2-3	TGTGCCAGCAGTGAAGTCTATCGCACAGATACGCAGTATTTT	CASSEVYRTDTQYF
TRBV7-2	NA	NA	TRBJ2-7	TGTGCCAGCAGCCCCCCAGTTTGGGCAGGGGTGTCCTACGAGCAGTACTTC	CASSPPVWAGVSYEQYF
TRBV11-3	few	TRBD1	TRBJ1-1	TGTGCCAGCAGCTTAGATACCCCGACAGGGTATACTGAAGCTTTCTTT	CASSLDTPTGYTEAFF
TRBV19	NA	NA	TRBJ1-1	TGTGCCAGTATGAGGACTGAAGCTTTCTTT	CASMRTEAFF
TRBV7-2	NA	TRBD1	TRBJ2-1	TGTGCCAGCAGCCCAGACAGGGTCAATGAGCAGTTCTTC	CASSPDRVNEQFF
TRBV30	NA	TRBD2	TRBJ2-1	TGTGCCTGGAGGGGACTAGCGGTATTTTACAATGAGCAGTTCTTC	CAWRGLAVFYNEQFF
TRBV5-1	NA	TRBD2	TRBJ2-5	TGCGCCAGCAGCGCCGGGACTAGCGGGGCAGAGACCCAGTACTTC	CASSAGTSGAETQYF
TRBV4-1	NA	TRBD2	TRBJ2-5	TGCGCCAGCAGCCTGACTAGCGGGGGGGCGAGACAAGAGACCCAGTACTTC	CASSLTSGGARQETQYF
TRBV7-9	NA	TRBD1	TRBJ1-2	TGTGCCAGCAGCTTAGCCGGGACAGGGGGGTTCTATGGCTACACCTTC	CASSLAGTGGFYGYTF
TRBV7-2	NA	TRBD1	TRBJ1-1	TGTGCCAGCAGCTTAAGGCCCGACAGGGTGAACACTGAAGCTTTCTTT	CASSLRPDRVNTEAFF
TRBV19	NA	NA	TRBJ1-1	TGTGCCAGTAGTATAGCTCGGACAGCCAGTACTCGGAACACTGAAGCTTTCTTT	CASSIARTASTRNTEAFF
TRBV27	NA	TRBD2	TRBJ2-3	TGTGCCAGCAGAACGGGACTAAGAACAGATACGCAGTATTTT	CASRTGLRTDTQYF
TRBV7-9	NA	NA	TRBJ1-6	TGTGCCAGCAGCTTAGACAGGGTGATGGGAGCCCTCCACTTT	CASSLDRVMGALHF
TRBV4-1	NA	NA	TRBJ1-5	TGCGCCAGCAGCCAAGGATTACCCTTGGGCCGTTCCAATCAGCCCCAGCATTTT	CASSQGLPLGRSNQPQHF
TRBV6-1	NA	NA	TRBJ1-6	TGTGCCAGCAGTGAGACCAGGGTGGGTTTGTCACCCCTCCACTTT	CASSETRVGLSPLHF
TRBV28	NA	NA	TRBJ2-4	TGTGCCAGCAGTACCGGGCAGACTCTTCGGCCACGGTGGCCGAATGGGGGCTTGCGGGGGATTCAGTACTTC	CASSTGQTLRPRWPNGGLRGIQYF
TRBV5-6	NA	NA	TRBJ2-3	TGTGCCAGCAGCTTTCGACGGGAGTGGGGCACAGATACGCAGTATTTT	CASSFRREWGTDTQYF
TRBV5-1	NA	NA	TRBJ2-1	TGCGCCAGCAGCCCTTACCCAAGACAGCCTAATGAGCAGTTCTTC	CASSPYPRQPNEQFF
TRBV29-1	few	NA	TRBJ1-1	TGCAGCGTTGGGTGGACAAAGAACACTGAAGCTTTCTTT	CSVGWTKNTEAFF
TRBV5-8	NA	NA	TRBJ1-5	TGTGCCAGCAGCTTATGGGATGGGTCCATATATAGCAATCAGCCCCAGCATTTT	CASSLWDGSIYSNQPQHF
TRBV6-4	NA	TRBD2	TRBJ2-1	TGTGCCAGCAGTTTGCGACTAGCGGACTCCTACAATGAGCAGTTCTTC	CASSLRLADSYNEQFF
TRBV7-2	NA	NA	TRBJ1-1	TGTGCCAGCAGCTTACGGGGGAAGTGGACTTTCTTT	CASSLRGKWTFF
TRBV5-1	NA	NA	TRBJ2-1	TGCGCCAGCAGCTTGGGCTTAAATGAGCAGTTCTTC	CASSLGLNEQFF
TRBV27	NA	TRBD1	TRBJ2-4	TGTGCCAGCAGCCTGGTCGGGACAGGGACATTACTTAGCATTCAGTACTTC	CASSLVGTGTLLSIQYF
TRBV5-1	NA	TRBD1	TRBJ1-3	TGCGCCAGCAGCTTGGGGGACAGCTGGACTGGAAACACCATATATTTT	CASSLGDSWTGNTIYF
TRBV29-1	few	NA	TRBJ2-1	TGCAGCGTCAGCTCCCGCTCCTACAATGAGCAGTTCTTC	CSVSSRSYNEQFF
TRBV19	NA	NA	TRBJ1-4	TGTGCCAGTAGTCTTCCGGACACCCTTGAAAAACTGTTTTTT	CASSLPDTLEKLFF
TRBV28	NA	NA	TRBJ2-5	TGTGCCAGCAGTCCGGAAGAGACCCAGTACTTC	CASSPEETQYF
TRBV5-1	NA	NA	TRBJ2-7	TGCGCCAGCAGCTTGGGACAGGTTAACTACGAGCAGTACTTC	CASSLGQVNYEQYF
TRBV9	NA	TRBD2	TRBJ2-5	TGTGCCAGCAGCCCTAACGCGGGGGTCCAAGAGACCCAGTACTTC	CASSPNAGVQETQYF
TRBV4-1	NA	NA	TRBJ2-1	TGCGCCAGCAGCCACTCGCAGGGGATTAGCGATGAGCAGTTCTTC	CASSHSQGISDEQFF
TRBV28	NA	TRBD1	TRBJ1-2	TGTGCCAGCAGCTCACAGGGGAACTATGGCTACACCTTC	CASSSQGNYGYTF
TRBV27	once	NA	TRBJ1-1	TGTGCCAGCAGGGGGTTTACGAGCAGGGCAAAGGGGAACACTGAAGCTTTCTTT	CASRGFTSRAKGNTEAFF
TRBV19	NA	NA	TRBJ2-6	TGTGCCAGTAGTATTTCGGTTTCTGGCTTTGGGGCCAACGTCCTGACTTTC	CASSISVSGFGANVLTF
TRBV28	NA	NA	TRBJ1-5	TGTGCCAGCAGTCTTCTGGGGGGGCCCCAGCATTTT	CASSLLGGPQHF
TRBV27	NA	NA	TRBJ1-5	TGTGCCCGCCTGCGGGTTAGGAGCAATCAGCCCCAGCATTTT	CARLRVRSNQPQHF
TRBV15	once	TRBD2	TRBJ2-5	TGTGCCACCAGCAGAGACCCGGGGGGGGACCAAGAGACCCAGTACTTC	CATSRDPGGDQETQYF
TRBV6-1	NA	NA	TRBJ1-5	TGTGCCAGCAGCCGGTGGGAGGATCAGCCCCAGCATTTT	CASSRWEDQPQHF